This passage covers 3 T cell receptor beta chains from one sample sequenced in a study of identical twins. TCRdb independently ran MiXCR on the 5' RACE reads; one entry per CDR3 protein. The sample records about 890,000 distinct CDR3 sequences, around 12% being singletons. The same specimen was also included in a second study, on yellow fever vaccine responses in identical twins.

The specimen was PBMCs. The source is a young woman in good health.

The chain couples TRBV7-6 to TRBJ2-3, with a possible D match to TRBD2 (7 bases). V lost 2 bases and J 4 bases, leaving 13 bases between the germline ends. Germline lookup yields CDR1 SGHVS and CDR2 FNYEAQ. This CDR3 contains 15 residues. This CDR3 reads CASSLQRGGPDTQYF. The CDR3 DNA reads TGTGCCAGCAGCTTACAACGCGGGGGCCCAGATACGCAGTATTTT.

This clonotype was counted only a few times. V usage is TRBV10-2 and J usage is TRBJ1-5; D not resolved. The ends were cut back, 6 bases at V and 3 bases at J, with 12 bases in the middle. Germline V gene data show CDR1 as WSHSY and CDR2 as SAAADI. This CDR3 has 14 amino acids. The CDR3 reads CASREDGVNQPQHF. In nucleotides, the CDR3 is TGCGCCAGCAGGGAGGACGGGGTCAATCAGCCCCAGCATTTT.

This clonotype has just a few counts. V usage is TRBV15 and J usage is TRBJ2-1; no firm D call. The germline V gene has CDR1 LNHNV and CDR2 YYDKDF (reference sequence). This CDR3 has 13 residues. The V end was cut by 8 bases, the J end by 4 bases, with 12 bases between. Here the CDR3 reads CATSVSPYNEQFF. CDR3 in DNA: TGTGCCACCTCGGTCAGCCCGTACAATGAGCAGTTCTTC. Full variable domain (remainder filled in from reference TRBV15 and TRBJ2-1): DAMVIQNPRYQVTQFGKPVTLSCSQTLNHNVMYWYQQKSSQAPKLLFHYYDKDFNNEADTPDNFQSRRPNTSFCFLDIRSPGLGDTAMYLCATSVSPYNEQFFGPGTRLTVL.